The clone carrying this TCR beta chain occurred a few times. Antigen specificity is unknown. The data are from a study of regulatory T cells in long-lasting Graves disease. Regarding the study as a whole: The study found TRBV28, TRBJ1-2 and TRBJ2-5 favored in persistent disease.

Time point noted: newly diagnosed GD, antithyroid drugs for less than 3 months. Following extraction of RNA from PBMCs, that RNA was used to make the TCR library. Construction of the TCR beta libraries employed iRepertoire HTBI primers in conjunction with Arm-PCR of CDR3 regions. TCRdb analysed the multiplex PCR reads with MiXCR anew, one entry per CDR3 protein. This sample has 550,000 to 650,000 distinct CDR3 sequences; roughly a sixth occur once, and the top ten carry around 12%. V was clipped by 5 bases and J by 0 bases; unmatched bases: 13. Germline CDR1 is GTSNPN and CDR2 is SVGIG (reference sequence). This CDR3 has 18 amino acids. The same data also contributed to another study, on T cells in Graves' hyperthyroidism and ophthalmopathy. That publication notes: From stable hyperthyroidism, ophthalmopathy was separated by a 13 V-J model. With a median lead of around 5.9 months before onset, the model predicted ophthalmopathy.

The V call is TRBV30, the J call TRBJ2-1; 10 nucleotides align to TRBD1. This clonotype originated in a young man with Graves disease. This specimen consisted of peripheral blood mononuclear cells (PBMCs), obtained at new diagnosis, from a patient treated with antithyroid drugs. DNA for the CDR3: TGTGCCTGGTCCCGGGACAGGGGTTCCCCGAGCTCCTACAATGAGCAGTTCTTC. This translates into CAWSRDRGSPSSYNEQFF.